These 24 T cell receptor beta chains were sequenced from one sample in a study of cytomegalovirus exposure and HLA in healthy donors. 60 Vbeta and 13 Jbeta primers were used in PCR. Data came from immunoSEQ multiplex PCR; TCRdb stores just in-frame clones and leaves some out. The sample has about 140,000 clones; 60% to 80% are singletons. Material: PBMCs. These receptors originate from a female donor in good health and CMV-seronegative.

This clone was counted a single time. V gene TRBV5-4 combines with J gene TRBJ2-5; a possible D gene is TRBD2 (5 bases). V lost 4 bases and J 3 bases, leaving 13 bases between the germline ends. Germline V gene data show CDR1 as SGHNT and CDR2 as YYREEE (reference sequence). The CDR3 is 14 amino acids. CDR3 nucleotides: TGTGCCAGCAGCCCTCGGGGAGCGGAAGAGACCCAGTACTTC. This translates into CASSPRGAEETQYF.

This clone was counted a few times. The rearrangement joins TRBV2 to TRBJ1-2, with D maybe TRBD1 (6 bases). Germline V CDR1 and CDR2: SNHLY, FYNNEI. The germline V and J ends were trimmed by 8 bases and 5 bases, with 27 bases remaining between them. The CDR3 totals 17 residues. The CDR3: CASHLAAGPFQGYGYTF. The CDR3 DNA sequence: TGTGCCAGCCACCTAGCGGCAGGGCCCTTTCAGGGGTATGGCTACACCTTC.

Here the CDR3 reads CASSYSPGSSSYEQYF. The CDR3 DNA is TGTGCCAGCAGTTACTCGCCAGGCTCTTCGTCCTACGAGCAGTACTTC. This rearrangement joins TRBV6-5 to TRBJ2-7, with no clear D. V lost 0 bases, J lost 1 base, and 13 bases lay in between. CDR3 length equals 16 residues. Germline lookup yields CDR1 MNHEY and CDR2 SVGAGI.

The V call is TRBV7-9, the J call TRBJ2-5; 8 nucleotides agree with TRBD1. The end of the DNA aligns better with TRBJ2-7, so the J call may be wrong. This CDR3 contains 15 residues. Germline lookup yields CDR1 SEHNR and CDR2 FQNEAQ (reference sequence). The CDR3 nucleotides read TGTGCCAGCAGCTTAACCCGGGACAGGTCCTACGAGCAGTACTTC. It encodes CASSLTRDRSYEQYF.

V gene TRBV6-5 combines with J gene TRBJ1-1, with D perhaps matching TRBD1 (5 bases). Germline assignment: CDR1 MNHEY and CDR2 SVGAGI. The CDR3 runs 14 residues. Trimming pared 6 bases from V and 3 bases from J, leaving 14 bases between. CDR3: CASRIGVGDTEAFF. The CDR3 DNA is TGTGCCAGCAGAATAGGGGTGGGCGACACTGAAGCTTTCTTT.

J is TRBJ1-4 and V is TRBV28; TRBD1 might be the D (5 bases). The germline V and J ends were trimmed by 8 bases and 10 bases, with 17 bases remaining between them. The CDR3 spans 13 residues. Germline loops: CDR1 MDHEN, CDR2 SYDVKM. The CDR3 DNA sequence: TGTGCCAGCGGTTCAGGGCGTTTGGGAAAACTGTTTTTT. This sequence encodes CASGSGRLGKLFF.

The chain employs TRBV2 and TRBJ2-5; 10 bases fit TRBD2. The J call could be wrong; TRBJ2-7 is a better fit for the DNA end. The CDR3 covers 16 residues. From germline, CDR1 is SNHLY and CDR2 FYNNEI. CDR3 in amino acids: CASTQASGGGNYEQYF. The CDR3 DNA follows: TGTGCCAGCACGCAGGCTAGCGGGGGAGGAAACTACGAGCAGTACTTC.

This clone turned up a few times. The rearrangement links TRBV7-9 to TRBJ1-2; no firm D call. Per the germline V gene, CDR1 is SEHNR and CDR2 is FQNEAQ (reference sequence). This CDR3 has 13 residues. Trimming took off 5 bases at V and 8 bases at J, with 15 bases between the two ends. CDR3 DNA: TGTGCCAGCAGCCCCGAGGGTGGGAGAGGCTACACCTTC. It encodes CASSPEGGRGYTF.

The rearrangement joins TRBV25-1 to TRBJ1-2, with D unclear. Germline CDR1 is MGHDK and CDR2 is SYGVNS. The CDR3 consists of 12 residues. The V gene lost 3 bases and the J gene lost 1 base, with 3 bases spanning the gap. The CDR3 here is CASSDNNYGYTF. The CDR3 DNA is TGTGCCAGCAGTGACAATAACTATGGCTACACCTTC.

The chain employs TRBV5-6 and TRBJ1-1, with 7 bases fitting TRBD1. Germline lookup yields CDR1 SGHDT and CDR2 YYEEEE. The CDR3 contains 14 residues. V shed 4 bases and J 8 bases; nucleotides not matched to a gene: 11. CDR3 residues: CASSLTRQGSEAFF. DNA for the CDR3: TGTGCCAGCAGCCTGACCCGACAGGGCAGCGAAGCTTTCTTT.

This rearrangement joins TRBV9 to TRBJ2-1, with 11 bases matching TRBD2. CDR3 length: 15 amino acids. Trimming took 5 bases from V and 6 from J; bases not matched to a gene: 7. CDR1 is SGDLS and CDR2 is YYNGEE in the germline V gene. The DNA of the CDR3 is TGTGCCAGCAGTCCGGGGACTAGCGGAACCAATGAGCAGTTCTTC. It encodes CASSPGTSGTNEQFF.

V is TRBV4-1 and J is TRBJ2-7; 8 bases are a match to TRBD2. The CDR3 is 17 amino acids. CDR1 and CDR2 (germline): MGHRA, YSYEKL. J gave up 5 bases and V 2 bases, and 14 bases lay outside the gene matches. This CDR3 is CASSQPWGAGVGDEQYF. The CDR3 region has the DNA TGCGCCAGCAGCCAACCCTGGGGAGCGGGAGTAGGCGACGAGCAGTACTTC.

The chain joins TRBV15 to TRBJ1-5; D gene ambiguous. The germline V gene encodes CDR1 LNHNV and CDR2 YYDKDF (reference sequence). The CDR3 spans 15 residues. V lost 1 base to trimming and J lost 5 bases, with 12 bases between them. The CDR3 DNA reads as TGTGCCACCAGCAGAGTTTCAACGACTTATCAGCCCCAGCATTTT. Translating gives CATSRVSTTYQPQHF.

The CDR3 coding sequence is TGCGCCAGCAGCATGGAGAACAGGGTCGGTAGAGACACTGAAGCTTTCTTT. Amino acids: CASSMENRVGRDTEAFF. The chain couples TRBV5-1 to TRBJ1-1; tentative D call: TRBD1 (6 bases). This CDR3 spans 17 amino acids. V gave up 4 bases and J gave up 3 bases, with 22 bases separating them. The germline gives CDR1 SGHRS, CDR2 YFSETQ.

In this sample, this clone turned up a few times. The chain combines TRBV11-3 with TRBJ1-5; 9 bases line up with TRBD1. V shed 4 bases, J shed 5 bases, and the junction held 6 bases outside the gene matches. Germline loops: CDR1 SGHNT, CDR2 YENEEA. This CDR3 spans 15 amino acids. For the CDR3, the DNA is TGTGCCAGCAGCTCGGGACAGGGAGGCGATCAGCCCCAGCATTTT. Amino acids: CASSSGQGGDQPQHF.

The CDR3 sequence: CASSVAGGSVRDTQYF. The DNA of the CDR3 is TGTGCCAGCAGCGTTGCAGGCGGGAGTGTTAGGGATACGCAGTATTTT. The chain uses TRBV9 and TRBJ2-3; 7 bases line up with TRBD2. V gave up 2 bases and J gave up 6 bases; unmatched junction bases: 12. This CDR3 is 16 amino acids long. Germline V gene lookup returns CDR1 SGDLS and CDR2 YYNGEE.

The chain is built from TRBV6-1 and TRBJ1-4, with TRBD1 identical over 9 bases. J was trimmed by 8 bases and V by 6 bases; bases with no gene match: 7. CDR1 and CDR2 from the germline V gene are MNHNS and SASEGT. The CDR3 has 14 residues. The DNA of the CDR3 is TGTGCCAGCAGGGAACAGGGGGCTGGGGAAAAACTGTTTTTT. It yields the protein CASREQGAGEKLFF.

The V gene is TRBV6-1, the J gene TRBJ1-2; no clear D gene. The CDR3 sequence is 15 residues long. The germline gives CDR1 MNHNS, CDR2 SASEGT. Trimming took off 5 bases at V and 6 bases at J, with 19 bases between the two ends. CDR3 loop: CASSRTPVSGDGYTF. CDR3 in DNA: TGTGCCAGCAGTCGCACACCCGTTTCCGGGGATGGCTACACCTTC.

CDR3 loop: CASSIGHRVYEQYF. CDR3 coding DNA: TGTGCCAGTAGTATAGGGCACAGGGTCTACGAGCAGTACTTC. The V gene is TRBV19, the J gene TRBJ2-7; D possibly corresponds to TRBD1 (6 bases). CDR1 is LNHDA, CDR2 SQIVND, per germline (reference sequence). CDR3 length: 14 amino acids. V lost 1 base to trimming and J lost 3 bases, with 10 bases between them.

This chain uses TRBV7-3 with TRBJ2-7; no clear D gene. This CDR3 region has 15 residues. V lost 2 bases to trimming and J lost 1 base, with 12 bases between them. Per germline, CDR1 SGHTA and CDR2 FQGTGA. The CDR3 loop reads CASSLAWVGSYEQYF. CDR3 coding DNA: TGTGCCAGCAGCTTAGCGTGGGTCGGGTCCTACGAGCAGTACTTC.

This chain joins TRBV6-5 and TRBJ2-1, with no clear D. The CDR3 length is 12 residues. Trimming shortened V by 6 bases and J by 12 bases, and 15 bases separated the two germline ends. The germline V gene has CDR1 MNHEY and CDR2 SVGAGI. CDR3 nucleotides: TGTGCCAGCAGCGCCAACAGAGAATGGCAGTTCTTC. Translating gives CASSANREWQFF.

A remark on this clone: One junction end does not reproduce the germline sequence, and a read error may be involved. The chain couples TRBV7-7 to TRBJ2-7; 8 bases match TRBD1. Per the germline V gene, CDR1 is SSHAT and CDR2 is FNYEAQ (reference sequence). CDR3 size: 15 residues. The CDR3 sequence is CASSQTGTGRYEQYF. The CDR3 coding sequence is TGTGCTAGCAGCCAAACCGGGACAGGACGCTACGAGCAGTACTTC.

The chain uses TRBV28 and TRBJ2-7; D is uncertain. CDR3 length equals 14 residues. V lost 5 bases and J lost 3, with 14 bases in between. The germline V gene has CDR1 MDHEN and CDR2 SYDVKM. Written as DNA, the CDR3 is TGTGCCAGCAGTCTCTTGCTTGGAGTCTACGAGCAGTACTTC. Amino acid sequence: CASSLLLGVYEQYF.

In DNA form, the CDR3 reads TGTGCCAGCAGCACCCAGGACAGGGGGCCTGGAAACACCATATATTTT. Translation gives CASSTQDRGPGNTIYF. This chain connects TRBV7-9 to TRBJ1-3, with 11 bases fitting TRBD1. This CDR3 has 16 amino acids. V lost 5 bases, J lost 2 bases, and 5 bases stayed unmatched. Germline-derived CDR1 and CDR2 are SEHNR and FQNEAQ (reference sequence).